This T cell receptor beta chain is from a study of T cells in Graves' hyperthyroidism and ophthalmopathy. The sample holds many counts of this clonotype. The antigen is unknown. V lost 5 bases, J lost 2 bases, and 11 bases stayed unmatched. The CDR3 extends over 17 amino acids. Germline V CDR1 and CDR2: SGHTA, FQGNSA. Study-wide results and limits: The model identified upcoming ophthalmopathy a median roughly 6 months ahead of onset.

Amplified TCR beta CDR3 regions derived from RNA transcripts. The HTBI primer set drove a first-round RT-PCR of the TCR CDR3. TCRdb recomputed calls from the multiplex PCR reads with MiXCR, one row per CDR3 protein. The sample shows a few hundred thousand distinct CDR3 sequences, about 15% of them seen only once. This chain uses TRBV7-2 with TRBJ2-5, with 10 bases lining up with TRBD1. The sample comprised blood. This receptor was identified in a woman between 25 and 40 years old with Graves' ophthalmopathy. This chain's CDR3 is CASSLQIRTGGQETQYF. Written as DNA, the CDR3 is TGTGCCAGCAGCCTGCAAATCCGGACAGGGGGGCAAGAGACCCAGTACTTC. Complete variable domain (other parts from reference TRBV7-2 and TRBJ2-5): GAGVSQSPSNKVTEKGKDVELRCDPISGHTALYWYRQSLGQGLEFLIYFQGNSAPDKSGLPSDRFSAERTGGSVSTLTIQRTQQEDSAVYLCASSLQIRTGGQETQYFGPGTRLLVL.